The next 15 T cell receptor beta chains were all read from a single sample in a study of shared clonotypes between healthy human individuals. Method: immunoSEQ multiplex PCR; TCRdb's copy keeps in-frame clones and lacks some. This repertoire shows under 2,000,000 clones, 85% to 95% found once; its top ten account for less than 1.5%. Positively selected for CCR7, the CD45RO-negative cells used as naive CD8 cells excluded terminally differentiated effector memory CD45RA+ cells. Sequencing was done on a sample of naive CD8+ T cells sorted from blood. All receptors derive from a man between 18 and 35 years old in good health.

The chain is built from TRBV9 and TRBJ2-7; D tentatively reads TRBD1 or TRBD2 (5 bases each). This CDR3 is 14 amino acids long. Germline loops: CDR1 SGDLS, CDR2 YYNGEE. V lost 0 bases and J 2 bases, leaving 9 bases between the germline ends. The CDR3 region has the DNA TGTGCCAGCAGCGTAGGGGACCACCCCTACGAGCAGTACTTC. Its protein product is CASSVGDHPYEQYF.

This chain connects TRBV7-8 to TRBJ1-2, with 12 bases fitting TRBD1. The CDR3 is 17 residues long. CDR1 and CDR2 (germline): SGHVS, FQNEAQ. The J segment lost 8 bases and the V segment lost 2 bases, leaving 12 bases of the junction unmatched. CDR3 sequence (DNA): TGTGCCAGCAGCTTACCGGGACAGGGGGCATGGAGGGGCGGCTACACCTTC. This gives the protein CASSLPGQGAWRGGYTF.

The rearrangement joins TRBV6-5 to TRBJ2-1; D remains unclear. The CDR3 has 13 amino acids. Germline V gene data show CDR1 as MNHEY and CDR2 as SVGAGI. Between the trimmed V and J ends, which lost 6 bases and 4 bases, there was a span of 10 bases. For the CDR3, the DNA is TGTGCCAGCAGCCCGGGTCAGTACAATGAGCAGTTCTTC. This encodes CASSPGQYNEQFF.

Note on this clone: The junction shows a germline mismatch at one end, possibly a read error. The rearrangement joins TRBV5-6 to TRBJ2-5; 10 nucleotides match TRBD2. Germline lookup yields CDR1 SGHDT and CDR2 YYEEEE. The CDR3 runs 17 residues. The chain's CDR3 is CASSLEASGGLREAQYF. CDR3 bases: TGTGCCAGCAGCTTGGAGGCTAGCGGGGGACTAAGAGAGGCCCAGTACTTC.

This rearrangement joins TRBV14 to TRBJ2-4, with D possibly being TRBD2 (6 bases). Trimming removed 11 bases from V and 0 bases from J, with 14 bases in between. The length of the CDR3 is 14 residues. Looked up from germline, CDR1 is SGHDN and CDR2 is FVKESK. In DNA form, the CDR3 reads TGTGCCTTGGCCGGGGGTCTAGCCAAAAACATTCAGTACTTC. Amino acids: CALAGGLAKNIQYF.

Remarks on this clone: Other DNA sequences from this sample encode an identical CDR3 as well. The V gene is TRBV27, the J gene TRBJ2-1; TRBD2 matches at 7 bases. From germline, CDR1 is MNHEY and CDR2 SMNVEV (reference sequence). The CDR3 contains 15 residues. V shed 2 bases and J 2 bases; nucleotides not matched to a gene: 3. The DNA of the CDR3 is TGTGCCAGCAGTTTAGGTCTAGCGGCCTACAATGAGCAGTTCTTC. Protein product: CASSLGLAAYNEQFF.

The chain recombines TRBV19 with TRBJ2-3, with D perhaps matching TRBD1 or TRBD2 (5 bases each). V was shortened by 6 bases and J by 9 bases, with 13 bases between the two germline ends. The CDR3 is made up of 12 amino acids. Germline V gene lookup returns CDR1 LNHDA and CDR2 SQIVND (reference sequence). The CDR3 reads CASSRDQTTQYF. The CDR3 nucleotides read TGTGCCAGTAGCAGGGACCAAACAACGCAGTATTTT.

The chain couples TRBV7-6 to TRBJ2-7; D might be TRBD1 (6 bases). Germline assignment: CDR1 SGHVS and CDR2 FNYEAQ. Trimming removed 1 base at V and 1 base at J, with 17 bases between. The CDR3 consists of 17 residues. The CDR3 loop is CASSLGRLPGTSYEQYF. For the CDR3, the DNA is TGTGCCAGCAGCTTAGGTCGACTCCCCGGGACATCCTACGAGCAGTACTTC.

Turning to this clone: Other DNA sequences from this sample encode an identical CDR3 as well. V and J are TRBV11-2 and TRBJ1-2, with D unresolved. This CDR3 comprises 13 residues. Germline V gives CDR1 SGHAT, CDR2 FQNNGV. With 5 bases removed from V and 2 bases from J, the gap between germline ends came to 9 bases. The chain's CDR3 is CASSPTGNYGYTF. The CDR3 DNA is TGTGCCAGCAGCCCGACCGGGAACTATGGCTACACCTTC.

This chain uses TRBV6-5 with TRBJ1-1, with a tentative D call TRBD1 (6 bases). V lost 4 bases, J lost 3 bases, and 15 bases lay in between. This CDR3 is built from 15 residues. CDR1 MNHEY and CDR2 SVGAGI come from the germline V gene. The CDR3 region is CASSFNRVFDTEAFF. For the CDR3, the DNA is TGTGCCAGCAGTTTTAACAGGGTCTTCGACACTGAAGCTTTCTTT.

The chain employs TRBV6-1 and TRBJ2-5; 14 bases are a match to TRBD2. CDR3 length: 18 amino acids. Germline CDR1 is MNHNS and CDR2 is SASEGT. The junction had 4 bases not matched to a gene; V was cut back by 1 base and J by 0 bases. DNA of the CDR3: TGTGCCAGCAGTGAAGACCGGACTAGCGGGGGGTACCAAGAGACCCAGTACTTC. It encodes CASSEDRTSGGYQETQYF.

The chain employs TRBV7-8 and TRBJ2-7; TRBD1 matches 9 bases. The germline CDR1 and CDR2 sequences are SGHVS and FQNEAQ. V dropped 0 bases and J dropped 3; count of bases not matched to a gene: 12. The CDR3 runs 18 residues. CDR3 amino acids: CASSLAPPRDRVIYEQYF. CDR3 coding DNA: TGTGCCAGCAGCTTAGCCCCTCCACGGGACAGGGTTATCTACGAGCAGTACTTC.

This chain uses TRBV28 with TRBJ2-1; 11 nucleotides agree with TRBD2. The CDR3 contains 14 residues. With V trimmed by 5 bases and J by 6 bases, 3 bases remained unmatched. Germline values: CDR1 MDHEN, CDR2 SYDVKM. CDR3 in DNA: TGTGCCAGCAGTATTAGCGGGGGGGTCAATGAGCAGTTCTTC. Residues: CASSISGGVNEQFF.

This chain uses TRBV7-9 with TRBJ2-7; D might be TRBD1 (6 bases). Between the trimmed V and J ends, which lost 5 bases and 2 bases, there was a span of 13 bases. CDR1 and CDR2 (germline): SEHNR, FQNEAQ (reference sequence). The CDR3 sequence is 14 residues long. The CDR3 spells CASSHVDRPYEQYF. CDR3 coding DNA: TGTGCCAGCAGCCACGTGGACAGACCCTACGAGCAGTACTTC.

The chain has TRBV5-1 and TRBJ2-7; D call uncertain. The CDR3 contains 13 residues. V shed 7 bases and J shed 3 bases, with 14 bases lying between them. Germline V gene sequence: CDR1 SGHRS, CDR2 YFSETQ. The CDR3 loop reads CASGDRWGYEQYF. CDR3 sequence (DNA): TGCGCCAGCGGCGATCGGTGGGGCTACGAGCAGTACTTC. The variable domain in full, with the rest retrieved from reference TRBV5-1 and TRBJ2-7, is KAGVTQTPRYLIKTRGQQVTLSCSPISGHRSVSWYQQTPGQGLQFLFEYFSETQRNKGNFPGRFSGRQFSNSRSEMNVSTLELGDSALYLCASGDRWGYEQYFGPGTRLTVT.